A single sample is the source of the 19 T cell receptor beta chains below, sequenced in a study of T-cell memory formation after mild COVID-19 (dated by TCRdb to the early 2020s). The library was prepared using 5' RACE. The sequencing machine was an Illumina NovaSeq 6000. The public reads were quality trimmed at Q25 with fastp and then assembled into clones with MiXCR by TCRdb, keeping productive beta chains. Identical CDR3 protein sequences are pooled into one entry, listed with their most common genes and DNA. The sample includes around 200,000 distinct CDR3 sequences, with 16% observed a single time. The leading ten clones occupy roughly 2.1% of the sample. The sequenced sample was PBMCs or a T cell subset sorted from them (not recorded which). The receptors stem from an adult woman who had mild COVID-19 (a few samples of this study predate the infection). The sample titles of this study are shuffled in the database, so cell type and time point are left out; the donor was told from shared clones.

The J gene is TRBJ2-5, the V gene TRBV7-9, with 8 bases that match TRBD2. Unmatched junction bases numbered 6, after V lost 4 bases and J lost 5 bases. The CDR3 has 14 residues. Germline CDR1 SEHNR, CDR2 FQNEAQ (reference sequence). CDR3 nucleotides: TGTGCCAGCAGCTATAGGACGGGAGGGGAGACCCAGTACTTC. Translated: CASSYRTGGETQYF.

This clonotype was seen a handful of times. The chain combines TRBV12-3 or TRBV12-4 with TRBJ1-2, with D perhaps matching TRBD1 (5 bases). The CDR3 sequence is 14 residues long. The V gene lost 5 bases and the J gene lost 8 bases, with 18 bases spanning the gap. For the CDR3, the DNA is TGTGCCAGCAGTCGTCCGGGACGGAGTAGAGGCTACACCTTC. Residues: CASSRPGRSRGYTF.

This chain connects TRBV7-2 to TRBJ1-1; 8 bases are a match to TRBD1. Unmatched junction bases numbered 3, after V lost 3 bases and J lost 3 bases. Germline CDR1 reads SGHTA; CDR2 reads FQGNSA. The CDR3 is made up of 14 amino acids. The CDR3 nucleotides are TGTGCCAGCAGCTTGCAGACAGGGGACACTGAAGCTTTCTTT. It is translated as CASSLQTGDTEAFF.

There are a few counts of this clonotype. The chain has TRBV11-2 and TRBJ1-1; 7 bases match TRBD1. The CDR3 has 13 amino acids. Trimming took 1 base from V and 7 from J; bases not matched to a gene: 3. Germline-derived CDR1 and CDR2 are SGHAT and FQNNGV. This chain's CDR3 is CASSLVRQGEAFF. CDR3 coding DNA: TGTGCCAGCAGCTTAGTTCGACAGGGTGAAGCTTTCTTT.

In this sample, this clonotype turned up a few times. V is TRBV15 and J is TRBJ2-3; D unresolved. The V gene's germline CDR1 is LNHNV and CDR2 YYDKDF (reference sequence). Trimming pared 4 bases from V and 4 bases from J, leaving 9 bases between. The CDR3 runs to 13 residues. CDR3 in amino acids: CATSNSLPDTQYF. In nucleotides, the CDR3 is TGTGCCACCAGCAATAGCCTCCCAGATACGCAGTATTTT.

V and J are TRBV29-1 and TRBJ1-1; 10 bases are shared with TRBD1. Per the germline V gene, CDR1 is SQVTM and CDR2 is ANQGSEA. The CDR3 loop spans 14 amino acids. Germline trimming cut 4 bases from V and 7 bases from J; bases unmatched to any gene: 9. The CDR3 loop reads CSVAPGQGRGEAFF. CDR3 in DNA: TGCAGCGTTGCTCCGGGACAGGGGCGGGGTGAAGCTTTCTTT. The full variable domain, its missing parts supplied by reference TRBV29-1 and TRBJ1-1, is SAVISQKPSRDICQRGTSLTIQCQVDSQVTMMFWYRQQPGQSLTLIATANQGSEATYESGFVIDKFPISRPNLTFSTLTVSNMSPEDSSIYLCSVAPGQGRGEAFFGQGTRLTVV.

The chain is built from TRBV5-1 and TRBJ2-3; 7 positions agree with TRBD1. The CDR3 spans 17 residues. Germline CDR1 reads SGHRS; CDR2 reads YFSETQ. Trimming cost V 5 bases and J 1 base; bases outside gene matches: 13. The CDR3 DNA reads TGCGCCAGCAGATCCGGATATAACAGGGGCGGCACAGATACGCAGTATTTT. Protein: CASRSGYNRGGTDTQYF.

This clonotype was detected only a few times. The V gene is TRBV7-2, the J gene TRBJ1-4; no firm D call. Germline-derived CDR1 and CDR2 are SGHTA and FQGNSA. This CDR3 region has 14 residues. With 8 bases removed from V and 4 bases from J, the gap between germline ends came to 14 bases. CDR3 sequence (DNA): TGTGCCAGCGGGGAAGGACGGATTAATGAAAAACTGTTTTTT. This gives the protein CASGEGRINEKLFF.

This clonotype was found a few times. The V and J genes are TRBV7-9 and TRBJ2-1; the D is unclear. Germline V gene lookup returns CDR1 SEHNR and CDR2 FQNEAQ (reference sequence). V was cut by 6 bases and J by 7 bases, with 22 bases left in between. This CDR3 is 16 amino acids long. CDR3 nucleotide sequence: TGTGCCAGCAGTCTAAGGGTCTCTACCTTCGGGAATGAGCAGTTCTTC. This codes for CASSLRVSTFGNEQFF.

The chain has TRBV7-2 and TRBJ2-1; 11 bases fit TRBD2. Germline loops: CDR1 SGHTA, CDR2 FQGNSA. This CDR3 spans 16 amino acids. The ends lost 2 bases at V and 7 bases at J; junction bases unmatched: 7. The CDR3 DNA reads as TGTGCCAGCAGCTTACCCGGGACTAGCGGCGGGAATGAGCAGTTCTTC. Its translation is CASSLPGTSGGNEQFF.

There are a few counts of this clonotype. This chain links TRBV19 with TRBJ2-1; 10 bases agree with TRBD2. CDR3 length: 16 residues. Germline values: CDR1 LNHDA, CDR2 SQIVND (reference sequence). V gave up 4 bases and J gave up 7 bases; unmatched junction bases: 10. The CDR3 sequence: CASSRTSGALRNEQFF. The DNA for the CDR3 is TGTGCCAGTAGTAGAACTAGCGGGGCCCTCCGGAATGAGCAGTTCTTC.

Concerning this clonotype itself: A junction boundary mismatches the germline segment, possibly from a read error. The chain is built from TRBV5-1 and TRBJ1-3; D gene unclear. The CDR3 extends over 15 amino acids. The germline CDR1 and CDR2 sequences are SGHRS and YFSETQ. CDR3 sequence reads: CASTLDGSSGNTIYF. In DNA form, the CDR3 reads TGCGCCAGCACCTTGGACGGGAGCTCTGGAAACACCATATATTTT.

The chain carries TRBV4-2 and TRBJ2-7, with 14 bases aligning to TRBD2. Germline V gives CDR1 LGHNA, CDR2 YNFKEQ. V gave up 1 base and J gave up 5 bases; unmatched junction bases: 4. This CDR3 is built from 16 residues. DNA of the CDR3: TGTGCCAGCAGCCAAGGTGGGGGACTAGCGGGAGACGAGCAGTACTTC. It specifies CASSQGGGLAGDEQYF.

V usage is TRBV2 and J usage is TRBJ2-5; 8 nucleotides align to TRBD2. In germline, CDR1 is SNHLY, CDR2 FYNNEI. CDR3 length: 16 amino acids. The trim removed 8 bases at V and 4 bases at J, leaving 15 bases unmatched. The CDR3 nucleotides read TGTGCCAGCCGACCTCGCAGCGGGGGAGGCGGAGAGACCCAGTACTTC. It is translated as CASRPRSGGGGETQYF.

In DNA, the CDR3 is TGCGCCAGCAGTTCTGCACTTAGCGGGGGGGCCACTGGTACGCAGTATTTT. This codes for CASSSALSGGATGTQYF. V and J are TRBV5-1 and TRBJ2-3, with TRBD2 matching over 11 bases. The CDR3 spans 17 residues. Unmatched junction bases numbered 16, after V lost 5 bases and J lost 8 bases. Germline V gives CDR1 SGHRS, CDR2 YFSETQ.

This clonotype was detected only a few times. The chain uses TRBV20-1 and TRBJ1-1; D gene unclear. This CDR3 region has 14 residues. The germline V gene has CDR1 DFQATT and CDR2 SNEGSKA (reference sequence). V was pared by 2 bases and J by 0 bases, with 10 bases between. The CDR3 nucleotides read TGCAGTGCTAGATCGGCAGGACTGAACACTGAAGCTTTCTTT. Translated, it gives CSARSAGLNTEAFF.

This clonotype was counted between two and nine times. CDR3 nucleotide sequence: TGTGCCAGCAGCCAGACAGGGGCCGGAAACACCATATATTTT. This sequence encodes CASSQTGAGNTIYF. The chain recombines TRBV7-9 with TRBJ1-3, with 8 bases identical to TRBD1. Germline V gives CDR1 SEHNR, CDR2 FQNEAQ (reference sequence). This CDR3 contains 14 residues. V gave up 5 bases and J gave up 4 bases; unmatched junction bases: 4.

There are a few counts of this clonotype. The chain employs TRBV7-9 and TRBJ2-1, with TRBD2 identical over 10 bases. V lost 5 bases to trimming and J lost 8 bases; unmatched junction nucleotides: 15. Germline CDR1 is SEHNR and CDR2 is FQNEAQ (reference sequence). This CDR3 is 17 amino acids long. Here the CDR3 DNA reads TGTGCCAGCAGCCCAAGGGGGCTAGCGGGAGTTTTGGATGAGCAGTTCTTC. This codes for CASSPRGLAGVLDEQFF.

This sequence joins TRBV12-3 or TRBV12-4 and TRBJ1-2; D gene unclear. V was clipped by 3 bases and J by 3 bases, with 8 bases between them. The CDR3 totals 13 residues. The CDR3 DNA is TGTGCCAGCAGTTTTGGTGGAGACTATGGCTACACCTTC. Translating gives CASSFGGDYGYTF.